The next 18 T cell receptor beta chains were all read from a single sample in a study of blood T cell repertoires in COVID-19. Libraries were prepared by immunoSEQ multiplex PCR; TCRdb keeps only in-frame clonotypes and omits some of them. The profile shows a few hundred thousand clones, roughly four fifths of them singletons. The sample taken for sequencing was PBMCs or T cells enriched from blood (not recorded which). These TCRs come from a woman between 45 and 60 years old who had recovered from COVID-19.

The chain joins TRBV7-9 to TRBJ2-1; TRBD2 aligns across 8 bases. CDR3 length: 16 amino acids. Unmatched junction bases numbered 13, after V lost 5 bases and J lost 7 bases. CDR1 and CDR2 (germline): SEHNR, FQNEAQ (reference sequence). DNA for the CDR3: TGTGCCAGCAGCCCGTACGGGGGGGGCGGTAATAATGAGCAGTTCTTC. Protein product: CASSPYGGGGNNEQFF.

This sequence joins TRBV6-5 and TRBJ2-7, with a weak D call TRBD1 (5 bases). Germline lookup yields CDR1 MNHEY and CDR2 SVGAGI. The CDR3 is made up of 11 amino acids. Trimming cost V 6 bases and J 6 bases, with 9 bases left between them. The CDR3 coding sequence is TGTGCCAGCAGGGACATCTCCGAGCAGTACTTC. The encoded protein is CASRDISEQYF.

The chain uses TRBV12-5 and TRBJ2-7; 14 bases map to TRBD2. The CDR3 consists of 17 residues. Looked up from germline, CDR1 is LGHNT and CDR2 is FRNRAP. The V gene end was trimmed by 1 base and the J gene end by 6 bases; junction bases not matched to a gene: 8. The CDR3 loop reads CASGLASGTSGRAEQYF. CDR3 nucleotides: TGTGCTAGTGGTTTGGCCTCCGGGACTAGCGGGAGAGCCGAGCAGTACTTC.

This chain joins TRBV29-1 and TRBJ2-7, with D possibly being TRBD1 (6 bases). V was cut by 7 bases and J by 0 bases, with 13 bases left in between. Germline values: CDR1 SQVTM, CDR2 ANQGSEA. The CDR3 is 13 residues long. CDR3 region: CSAGAGDSYEQYF. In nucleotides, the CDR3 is TGCAGCGCCGGGGCAGGGGACTCCTACGAGCAGTACTTC.

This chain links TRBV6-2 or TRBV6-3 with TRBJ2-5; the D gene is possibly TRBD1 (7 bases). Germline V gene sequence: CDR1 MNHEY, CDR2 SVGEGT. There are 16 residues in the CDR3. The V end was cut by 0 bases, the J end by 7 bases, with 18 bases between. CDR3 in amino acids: CASSYSGRGDRGTQYF. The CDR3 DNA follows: TGTGCCAGCAGTTACTCTGGCAGGGGGGATCGGGGGACCCAGTACTTC.

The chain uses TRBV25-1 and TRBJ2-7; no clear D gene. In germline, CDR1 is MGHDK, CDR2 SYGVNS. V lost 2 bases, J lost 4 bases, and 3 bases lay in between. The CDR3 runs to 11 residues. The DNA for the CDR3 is TGTGCCAGCAGTGAACAATACGAGCAGTACTTC. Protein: CASSEQYEQYF.

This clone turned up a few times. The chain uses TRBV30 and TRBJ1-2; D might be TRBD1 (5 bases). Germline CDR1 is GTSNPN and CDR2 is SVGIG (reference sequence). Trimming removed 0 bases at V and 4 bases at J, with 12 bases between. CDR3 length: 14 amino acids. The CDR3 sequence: CAWSVRGEGYGYTF. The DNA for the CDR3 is TGTGCCTGGAGTGTACGAGGGGAGGGCTATGGCTACACCTTC.

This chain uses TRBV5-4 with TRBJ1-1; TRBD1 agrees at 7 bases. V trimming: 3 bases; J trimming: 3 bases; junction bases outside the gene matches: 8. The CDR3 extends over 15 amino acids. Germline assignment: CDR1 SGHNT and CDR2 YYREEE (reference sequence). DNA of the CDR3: TGTGCCAGCAGCTCCACAGGGGTCGGGGACACTGAAGCTTTCTTT. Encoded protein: CASSSTGVGDTEAFF.

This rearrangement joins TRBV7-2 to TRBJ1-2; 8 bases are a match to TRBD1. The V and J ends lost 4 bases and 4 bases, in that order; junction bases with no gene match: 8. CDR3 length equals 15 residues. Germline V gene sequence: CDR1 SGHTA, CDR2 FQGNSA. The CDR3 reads CASSWDRLTFYGYTF. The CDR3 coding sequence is TGTGCCAGCAGCTGGGACAGGTTAACGTTCTATGGCTACACCTTC.

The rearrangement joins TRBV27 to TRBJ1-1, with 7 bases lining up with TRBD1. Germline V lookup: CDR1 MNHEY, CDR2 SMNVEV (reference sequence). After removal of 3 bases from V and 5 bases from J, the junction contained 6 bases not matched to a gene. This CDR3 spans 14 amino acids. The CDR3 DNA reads TGTGCCAGCAGTTTCGGGACAGAGGGGACTGAAGCTTTCTTT. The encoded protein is CASSFGTEGTEAFF.

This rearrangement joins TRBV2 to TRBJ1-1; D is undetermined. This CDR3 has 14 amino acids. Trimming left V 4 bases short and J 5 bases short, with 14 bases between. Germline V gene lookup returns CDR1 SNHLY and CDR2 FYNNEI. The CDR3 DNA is TGTGCCAGCAGTGGATGGGTTGAGGGAACTGAAGCTTTCTTT. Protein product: CASSGWVEGTEAFF.

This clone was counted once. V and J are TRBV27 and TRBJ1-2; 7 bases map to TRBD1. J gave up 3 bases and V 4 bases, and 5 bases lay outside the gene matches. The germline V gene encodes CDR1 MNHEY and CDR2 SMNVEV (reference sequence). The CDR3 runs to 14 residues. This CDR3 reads CASSSTGVYYGYTF. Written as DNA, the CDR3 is TGTGCCAGCAGTTCCACAGGGGTTTACTATGGCTACACCTTC.

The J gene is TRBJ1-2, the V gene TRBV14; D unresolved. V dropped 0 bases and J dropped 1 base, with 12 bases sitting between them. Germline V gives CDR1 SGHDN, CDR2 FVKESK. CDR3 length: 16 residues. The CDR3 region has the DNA TGTGCCAGCAGCCAAGATCATCCGCAGGTTAACTATGGCTACACCTTC. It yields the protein CASSQDHPQVNYGYTF.

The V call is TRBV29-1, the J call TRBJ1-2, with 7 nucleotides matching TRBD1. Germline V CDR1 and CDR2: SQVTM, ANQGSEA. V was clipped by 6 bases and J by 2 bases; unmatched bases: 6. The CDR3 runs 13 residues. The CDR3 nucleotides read TGCAGCGTGCGACAGGGAGGCAACTATGGCTACACCTTC. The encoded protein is CSVRQGGNYGYTF.

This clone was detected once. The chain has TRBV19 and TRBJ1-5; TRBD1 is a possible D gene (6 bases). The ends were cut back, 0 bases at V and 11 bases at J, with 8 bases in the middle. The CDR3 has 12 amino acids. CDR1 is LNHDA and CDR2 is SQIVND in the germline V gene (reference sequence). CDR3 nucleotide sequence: TGTGCCAGTAGTATAGAGGGGGCCACCCAGCATTTT. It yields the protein CASSIEGATQHF.

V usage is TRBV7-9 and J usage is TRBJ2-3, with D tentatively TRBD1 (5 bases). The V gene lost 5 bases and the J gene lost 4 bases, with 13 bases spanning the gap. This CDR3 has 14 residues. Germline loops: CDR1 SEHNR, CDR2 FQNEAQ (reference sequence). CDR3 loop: CASSEQTASDTQYF. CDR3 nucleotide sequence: TGTGCCAGCAGCGAACAGACAGCCTCAGATACGCAGTATTTT.

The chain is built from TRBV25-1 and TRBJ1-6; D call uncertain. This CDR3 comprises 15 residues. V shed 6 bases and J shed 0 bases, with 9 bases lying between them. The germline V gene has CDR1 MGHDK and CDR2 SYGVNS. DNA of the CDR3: TGTGCCAGCAGCCTACTGAGCTCCTATAATTCACCCCTCCACTTT. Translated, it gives CASSLLSSYNSPLHF. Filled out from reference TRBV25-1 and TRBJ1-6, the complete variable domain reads EADIYQTPRYLVIGTGKKITLECSQTMGHDKMYWYQQDPGMELHLIHYSYGVNSTEKGDLSSESTVSRIRTEHFPLTLESARPSHTSQYLCASSLLSSYNSPLHFGNGTRLTVT.

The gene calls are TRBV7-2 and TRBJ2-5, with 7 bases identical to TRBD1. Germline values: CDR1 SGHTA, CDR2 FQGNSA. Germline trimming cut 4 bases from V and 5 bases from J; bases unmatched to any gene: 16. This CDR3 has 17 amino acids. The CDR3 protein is CASSSQFGEGGAETQYF. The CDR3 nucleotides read TGTGCCAGCAGCTCCCAATTTGGGGAAGGGGGCGCGGAGACCCAGTACTTC.